This T cell receptor beta chain derives from a study of shared clonotypes between healthy human individuals. Deep-level settings were used for running the assay. The data were produced by immunoSEQ multiplex PCR, yet TCRdb's version contains in-frame clones alone and is incomplete. The repertoire consists of approximately 2.3 million clones, with approximately 93% occurring once and the leading ten covering about 0.41%. CDR1 is MDHEN, CDR2 SYDVKM, per germline. Trimming left V 7 bases short and J 2 bases short, with 5 bases between. This CDR3 region has 11 residues. In regard to this clone: This sample includes further DNA sequences coding for the same CDR3.

The receptor was derived from a man between 18 and 35 years old in good health. Some clones in this sample may be carry-over from other donors' samples. Material: naive CD4+ T cells from PBMCs. The subset here: CD45RA+ positively selected. V and J are TRBV28 and TRBJ1-1; no clear D. CDR3 residues: CASTANTEAFF. The CDR3 DNA reads as TGTGCCAGCACCGCCAACACTGAAGCTTTCTTT.